The T cell receptor (beta chain) under discussion was sequenced for a study of cytomegalovirus exposure and HLA in healthy donors. Nominally healthy donors provided the samples, though records likely missed some immune exposures. With 60 Vbeta and 13 Jbeta primers, the PCR was carried out. Sequenced by immunoSEQ multiplex PCR; TCRdb stores in-frame clones only, minus some. The repertoire has roughly 200,000 clones, 75% to 85% of them found once; the top ten carry 2% to 2.5%. The V and J ends lost 3 bases and 1 base respectively, with 10 bases between them. The CDR3 runs to 14 residues. Germline V gene data show CDR1 as LNHDA and CDR2 as SQIVND (reference sequence).

This clonotype was sampled from a woman in her fifties or sixties in good health and CMV-seronegative. The sequencing sample was made of PBMCs. The genes are TRBV19 and TRBJ2-7, with D perhaps matching TRBD1 (6 bases). CDR3 residues: CASSILDSSYEQYF. The CDR3 region has the DNA TGTGCCAGTAGTATTTTGGACAGTTCCTACGAGCAGTACTTC.